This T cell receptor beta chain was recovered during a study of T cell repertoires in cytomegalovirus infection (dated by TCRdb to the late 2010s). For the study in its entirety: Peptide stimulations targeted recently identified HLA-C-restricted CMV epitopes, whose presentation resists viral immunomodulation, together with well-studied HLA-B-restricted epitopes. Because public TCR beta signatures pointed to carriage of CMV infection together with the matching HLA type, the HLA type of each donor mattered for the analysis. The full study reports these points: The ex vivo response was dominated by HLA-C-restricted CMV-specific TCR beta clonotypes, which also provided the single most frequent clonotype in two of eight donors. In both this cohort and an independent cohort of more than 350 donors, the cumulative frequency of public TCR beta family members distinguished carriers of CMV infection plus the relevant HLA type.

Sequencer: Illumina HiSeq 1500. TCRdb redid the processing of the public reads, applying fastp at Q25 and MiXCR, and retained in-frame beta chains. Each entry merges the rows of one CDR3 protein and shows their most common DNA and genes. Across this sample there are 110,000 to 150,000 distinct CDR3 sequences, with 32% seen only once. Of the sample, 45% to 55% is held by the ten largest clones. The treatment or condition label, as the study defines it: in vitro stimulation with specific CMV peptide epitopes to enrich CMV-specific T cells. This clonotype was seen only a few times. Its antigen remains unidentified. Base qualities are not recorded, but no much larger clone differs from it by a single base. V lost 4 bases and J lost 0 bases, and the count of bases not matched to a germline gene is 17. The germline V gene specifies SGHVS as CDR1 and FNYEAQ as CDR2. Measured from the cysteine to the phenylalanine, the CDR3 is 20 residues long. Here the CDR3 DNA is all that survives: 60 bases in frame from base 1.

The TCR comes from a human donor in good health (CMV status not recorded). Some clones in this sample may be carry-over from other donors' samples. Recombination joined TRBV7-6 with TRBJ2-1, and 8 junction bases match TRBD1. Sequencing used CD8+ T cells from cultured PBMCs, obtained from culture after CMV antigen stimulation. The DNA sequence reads TGTGCCAGCAGCTCACCGCAGGGGGCAGGGGGCTCAACCTCCTACAATGAGCAGTTCTTC. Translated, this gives CASSSPQGAGGSTSYNEQFF. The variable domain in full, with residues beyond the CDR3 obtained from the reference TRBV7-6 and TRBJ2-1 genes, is GAGVSQSPRYKVTKRGQDVALRCDPISGHVSLYWYRQALGQGPEFLTYFNYEAQQDKSGLPNDRFSAERPEGSISTLTIQRTEQRDSAMYRCASSSPQGAGGSTSYNEQFFGPGTRLTVL.